Each of the 11 T cell receptor beta chains below was sequenced from the same sample in a study of blood T cell repertoires in COVID-19. Clones were read by immunoSEQ multiplex PCR, and TCRdb kept only the in-frame ones, dropping some. The sample gives approximately 490,000 clones, around nine tenths of which show up once; approximately 8.3% is in the top ten. Sample: PBMCs or T cells enriched from blood (not recorded which). The source is a woman between 55 and 75 years old who had recovered from COVID-19.

This chain links TRBV29-1 with TRBJ1-1, with D possibly matching TRBD1 (6 bases). CDR1 SQVTM and CDR2 ANQGSEA come from the germline V gene. The CDR3 length is 13 residues. V lost 5 bases to trimming and J lost 4 bases, with 14 bases between them. CDR3 bases: TGCAGCGTTTGGAACAGGGAGAGCACTGAAGCTTTCTTT. Translation gives CSVWNRESTEAFF.

This chain uses TRBV13 with TRBJ2-7; TRBD1 matches at 7 bases. Germline assignment: CDR1 PRHDT and CDR2 FYEKMQ (reference sequence). J gave up 3 bases and V 5 bases, and 7 bases lay outside the gene matches. The CDR3 is made up of 14 amino acids. CDR3 in amino acids: CASSPDRDNYEQYF. DNA for the CDR3: TGTGCCAGCAGCCCCGACAGGGACAACTACGAGCAGTACTTC. Drawing the rest from reference TRBV13 and TRBJ2-7, the complete variable domain is AAGVIQSPRHLIKEKRETATLKCYPIPRHDTVYWYQQGPGQDPQFLISFYEKMQSDKGSIPDRFSAQQFSDYHSELNMSSLELGDSALYFCASSPDRDNYEQYFGPGTRLTVT.

The J gene is TRBJ2-6, the V gene TRBV5-1; TRBD1 agrees at 7 bases. Unmatched junction bases numbered 6, after V lost 2 bases and J lost 4 bases. Germline CDR1 reads SGHRS; CDR2 reads YFSETQ. CDR3 length equals 16 residues. The CDR3 bases are TGCGCCAGCAGCTTAGCCACAGGGGTCGGGGCCAACGTCCTGACTTTC. Protein product: CASSLATGVGANVLTF.

This chain's CDR3 is CASSQVNGLSLETQYF. The CDR3, as DNA: TGCGCCAGCAGCCAAGTTAATGGACTCAGCCTTGAGACCCAGTACTTC. The genes are TRBV4-1 and TRBJ2-5; perhaps TRBD2 as D (5 bases). The germline CDR1 and CDR2 sequences are MGHRA and YSYEKL. The V end was cut by 1 base, the J end by 5 bases, with 17 bases between. This CDR3 has 16 amino acids.

The CDR3 loop reads CASEDKYGYTF. The CDR3, as DNA: TGTGCCAGCGAGGACAAGTATGGCTACACCTTC. V gene TRBV6-5 combines with J gene TRBJ1-2, with D perhaps TRBD1 (5 bases). Trimming left V 8 bases short and J 5 bases short, with 9 bases between. The CDR3 length is 11 residues. Germline values: CDR1 MNHEY, CDR2 SVGAGI.

For this clone: Other DNA sequences in the same sample also yield this CDR3. V is TRBV7-6 and J is TRBJ1-1, with 7 bases that match TRBD1. Trimming at V came to 5 bases and at J to 2 bases, leaving 5 bases not matched to a gene. The CDR3 extends over 14 amino acids. CDR1 is SGHVS, CDR2 FNYEAQ, per germline. The CDR3 is CASSPRQGNTEAFF. The DNA of the CDR3 is TGTGCCAGCAGCCCTAGACAGGGCAACACTGAAGCTTTCTTT.

A word on this clone: Other DNA sequences of this sample code for an identical CDR3. Here the CDR3 reads CASSRGGTGTDTQYF. The CDR3 nucleotides are TGCGCCAGCAGCCGCGGGGGGACCGGCACAGATACGCAGTATTTT. The J gene is TRBJ2-3, the V gene TRBV5-1; 8 positions agree with TRBD2. Trimming at V came to 4 bases and at J to 1 base, leaving 5 bases not matched to a gene. Germline-derived CDR1 and CDR2 are SGHRS and YFSETQ. The CDR3 runs 15 residues.

The V call is TRBV6-5, the J call TRBJ2-2, with 7 bases identical to TRBD1. There are 16 residues in the CDR3. Germline values: CDR1 MNHEY, CDR2 SVGAGI. Germline trimming cut 0 bases from V and 5 bases from J; bases unmatched to any gene: 6. The CDR3 sequence: CASSYSRGLGTGELFF. The CDR3 DNA reads TGTGCCAGCAGTTACTCGAGGGGGCTGGGGACCGGGGAGCTGTTTTTT.

The chain uses TRBV27 and TRBJ1-2; possibly TRBD1 for D (5 bases). CDR3 size: 14 residues. Trimming stripped 3 bases from V and 0 bases from J, with 8 bases between. The germline gives CDR1 MNHEY, CDR2 SMNVEV (reference sequence). CDR3 nucleotides: TGTGCCAGCAGTTTGGGGGGAGCTAACTATGGCTACACCTTC. Residues: CASSLGGANYGYTF.

V and J are TRBV12-3 or TRBV12-4 and TRBJ1-2; 8 positions match TRBD1. The CDR3 consists of 13 residues. V was clipped by 6 bases and J by 5 bases; unmatched bases: 5. The chain's CDR3 is CASSQGARYGYTF. CDR3 bases: TGTGCCAGCAGCCAGGGGGCTCGATATGGCTACACCTTC.

A note on this clone: This CDR3 is also generated by other DNA sequences in the sample. The CDR3 protein is CASSRGGETQYF. The DNA for the CDR3 is TGTGCCAGCAGCCGGGGGGGAGAGACCCAGTACTTC. The chain recombines TRBV3-1 (or the pseudogene TRBV3-2) with TRBJ2-5; 7 positions match TRBD2. V lost 4 bases, J lost 4 bases, and 0 bases stayed unmatched. CDR1 is LGHDT and CDR2 is YNNKEL in the germline V gene (reference sequence). The CDR3 covers 12 residues.